The clone carrying this TCR beta chain was recorded at least ten times. Its antigen is still unknown. All patients were untreated before thyroid surgery. TCRdb reprocessed the PCR reads using MiXCR. Here the sample spans 35,000 to 50,000 clones, roughly 12% being singletons. The V end was cut by 3 bases, the J end by 1 base, with 8 bases between. Per the germline V gene, CDR1 is SGHTA and CDR2 is FQGNSA. CDR3 size: 14 residues. This entry belongs to a study of metastatic and nonmetastatic thyroid tumors. The overall study: The study looked at repertoires side by side in blood and in tumor or nodule tissue from malignant and benign thyroid patients. The study, taken as a whole, reports: In blood and tumor, TCR beta diversity was reportedly significantly higher in malignant thyroid tumors than in benign nodules.

This chain links TRBV7-2 with TRBJ2-3; possible D gene TRBD2, 5 bases. The material sequenced was blood. The receptor was derived from a female donor with papillary thyroid cancer or a benign thyroid nodule (not recorded which). Some clones in this sample may be carry-over from other donors' samples. The CDR3 DNA reads TGTGCCAGCAGCTTGACTAAGGGCACAGATACGCAGTATTTT. It yields the protein CASSLTKGTDTQYF.